Each of the 11 T cell receptor beta chains below was sequenced from the same sample in a study of cytomegalovirus exposure and HLA in healthy donors. The data were produced by immunoSEQ multiplex PCR, yet TCRdb's version contains in-frame clones alone and is incomplete. The top ten hold approximately 2.3% of the sample, which has over 100,000 clones, roughly 90% seen once. The material sequenced was PBMCs. The receptors stem from a young woman in good health and CMV-seronegative.

The V and J genes are TRBV5-4 and TRBJ2-1, with D possibly being TRBD1 (5 bases). There are 12 residues in the CDR3. CDR1 and CDR2 from the germline V gene are SGHNT and YYREEE (reference sequence). V was shortened by 3 bases and J by 8 bases, with 9 bases between the two germline ends. Written as DNA, the CDR3 is TGTGCCAGCAGCTCTCCAGGGTATGAGCAGTTCTTC. Translating it yields CASSSPGYEQFF.

The V call is TRBV2, the J call TRBJ2-5, with TRBD2 as a possible D gene (7 bases). The CDR3 extends over 15 amino acids. CDR1 is SNHLY, CDR2 FYNNEI, per germline. Between the trimmed V and J ends, which lost 7 bases and 5 bases, there was a span of 20 bases. The CDR3 loop is CASNRRGGSWETQYF. CDR3 sequence (DNA): TGTGCCAGCAACAGAAGGGGGGGTTCTTGGGAGACCCAGTACTTC. Full variable domain (outside the CDR3, taken from reference TRBV2 and TRBJ2-5): EPEVTQTPSHQVTQMGQEVILRCVPISNHLYFYWYRQILGQKVEFLVSFYNNEISEKSEIFDDQFSVERPDGSNFTLKIRSTKLEDSAMYFCASNRRGGSWETQYFGPGTRLLVL.

The chain carries TRBV5-4 and TRBJ1-1; D remains ambiguous. The CDR3 runs to 13 residues. The ends were cut back, 0 bases at V and 5 bases at J, with 8 bases in the middle. Germline CDR1 is SGHNT and CDR2 is YYREEE (reference sequence). The CDR3 protein is CASSLGRETEAFF. The CDR3 nucleotides read TGTGCCAGCAGCTTGGGGAGGGAGACTGAAGCTTTCTTT.

This clone was detected only once. The chain links TRBV4-2 to TRBJ2-5, with 15 nucleotides matching TRBD2. CDR1 LGHNA and CDR2 YNFKEQ come from the germline V gene. V shed 1 base and J 0 bases; nucleotides not matched to a gene: 6. This CDR3 contains 19 residues. CDR3 bases: TGTGCCAGCAGCCAAGCCCGGACTAGCGGGAGGGGGTACCAAGAGACCCAGTACTTC. Protein sequence: CASSQARTSGRGYQETQYF.

This clone was counted once. The chain is built from TRBV28 and TRBJ2-2, with D possibly being TRBD2 (5 bases). Trimming removed 6 bases at V and 4 bases at J, with 6 bases between. Germline-derived CDR1 and CDR2 are MDHEN and SYDVKM. The CDR3 is 12 amino acids. The CDR3 sequence: CASRTSTGELFF. In DNA, the CDR3 is TGTGCCAGCAGAACTAGCACCGGGGAGCTGTTTTTT.

This chain uses TRBV19 with TRBJ2-6, with D maybe TRBD1 (6 bases). The V end was cut by 0 bases, the J end by 2 bases, with 8 bases between. This CDR3 is built from 16 residues. Germline CDR1 reads LNHDA; CDR2 reads SQIVND (reference sequence). CDR3 residues: CASSIDGGAGANVLTF. CDR3 DNA: TGTGCCAGTAGTATAGATGGGGGCGCTGGGGCCAACGTCCTGACTTTC.

The V and J genes are TRBV10-3 and TRBJ1-4; a possible D gene is TRBD1 (5 bases). CDR1 and CDR2 from the germline V gene are ENHRY and SYGVKD. The CDR3 is made up of 15 amino acids. V was cut by 6 bases and J by 3 bases, with 14 bases left in between. The chain's CDR3 is CAISGGGTSNEKLFF. The CDR3 DNA sequence: TGTGCCATCAGCGGGGGGGGGACCTCTAATGAAAAACTGTTTTTT.

This sequence joins TRBV28 and TRBJ1-5; the D gene is possibly TRBD1 (6 bases). The CDR3 runs 15 residues. Between the trimmed V and J ends, which lost 3 bases and 7 bases, there was a span of 16 bases. Germline V gives CDR1 MDHEN, CDR2 SYDVKM. In DNA form, the CDR3 reads TGTGCCAGCAGTTTTGAACTGGGGGCCGGGCAGCCCCAGCATTTT. It is translated as CASSFELGAGQPQHF.

The J gene is TRBJ1-2, the V gene TRBV7-9, with 11 bases aligning to TRBD1. CDR3 length: 15 amino acids. Germline assignment: CDR1 SEHNR and CDR2 FQNEAQ (reference sequence). V shed 3 bases, J shed 7 bases, and the junction held 7 bases outside the gene matches. CDR3 sequence (DNA): TGTGCCAGCAGCTTGGAGGACAGGGGGCGCGCTGGCTACACCTTC. It translates to CASSLEDRGRAGYTF.

The chain carries TRBV11-1 and TRBJ1-1, with D uncertain. V was pared by 7 bases and J by 1 base, with 10 bases between. The CDR3 runs to 13 residues. Per germline, CDR1 SGHAT and CDR2 FQDESV (reference sequence). The CDR3 loop reads CASTASGNTEAFF. DNA for the CDR3: TGTGCCAGCACCGCTTCAGGGAACACTGAAGCTTTCTTT. Together with reference TRBV11-1 and TRBJ1-1, the CDR3 gives the full variable domain: EAEVAQSPRYKITEKSQAVAFWCDPISGHATLYWYRQILGQGPELLVQFQDESVVDDSQLPKDRFSAERLKGVDSTLKIQPAELGDSAMYLCASTASGNTEAFFGQGTRLTVV.

The chain employs TRBV27 and TRBJ2-5, with no clear D. Germline lookup yields CDR1 MNHEY and CDR2 SMNVEV (reference sequence). This CDR3 contains 13 residues. V shed 3 bases and J shed 3 bases, with 8 bases lying between them. As DNA, the CDR3 is TGTGCCAGCAGTTTCTTGAGCGAAGAGACCCAGTACTTC. This sequence encodes CASSFLSEETQYF.